These 8 T cell receptor beta chains came from one sample sequenced in a study of T-cell memory formation after mild COVID-19. Via MiXCR, TCRdb re-called the 5' RACE reads, giving one row per CDR3 protein. The sample holds about 320,000 distinct CDR3 sequences; 13% to 15% are singletons and the top ten take 21%. The sequencing input was PBMCs or a T cell subset sorted from them (not recorded which). The receptors come from a man aged 18 to 30 who had mild COVID-19 (a few samples of this study predate the infection). Cell type and time point are not known.

This clonotype has a handful of counts. V usage is TRBV4-1 and J usage is TRBJ1-6, with a weak D call TRBD1 (5 bases). V lost 1 base and J 6 bases, leaving 13 bases between the germline ends. Germline V gene sequence: CDR1 MGHRA, CDR2 YSYEKL. This CDR3 comprises 16 residues. The CDR3 nucleotides read TGCGCCAGCAGCCAAGGGTCCGGGACGGCTAATTCACCCCTCCACTTT. This translates into CASSQGSGTANSPLHF.

The chain recombines TRBV4-1 with TRBJ1-4, with unresolved D. This CDR3 has 15 residues. Germline V gene sequence: CDR1 MGHRA, CDR2 YSYEKL. V lost 5 bases to trimming and J lost 4 bases, with 14 bases between them. The CDR3 coding sequence is TGCGCCAGCAGCTATATCAGCCCTATTAATGAAAAACTGTTTTTT. Translated, it gives CASSYISPINEKLFF.

The sample holds many counts of this clonotype. The CDR3 nucleotides are TGTGCCAGCAGCCGCGGGCCCCACTATGGCTACACCTTC. It codes for CASSRGPHYGYTF. The chain couples TRBV7-9 to TRBJ1-2; D call uncertain. In germline, CDR1 is SEHNR, CDR2 FQNEAQ (reference sequence). Trimming shortened V by 5 bases and J by 3 bases, and 10 bases separated the two germline ends. This CDR3 spans 13 amino acids. Full variable domain (remainder filled in from reference TRBV7-9 and TRBJ1-2): DTGVSQNPRHKITKRGQNVTFRCDPISEHNRLYWYRQTLGQGPEFLTYFQNEAQLEKSRLLSDRFSAERPKGSFSTLEIQRTEQGDSAMYLCASSRGPHYGYTFGSGTRLTVV.

The chain carries TRBV5-6 and TRBJ2-5, with 8 bases identical to TRBD1. The CDR3 sequence is 14 residues long. V lost 4 bases, J lost 3 bases, and 5 bases stayed unmatched. Germline V gene sequence: CDR1 SGHDT, CDR2 YYEEEE. CDR3 bases: TGTGCCAGCAGCAGCCGGGACAGGAAAGAGACCCAGTACTTC. Protein: CASSSRDRKETQYF.

This clonotype was counted a few times. The chain uses TRBV9 and TRBJ1-1; D may be TRBD1 (6 bases). This CDR3 has 11 residues. Germline loops: CDR1 SGDLS, CDR2 YYNGEE. Trimming took off 2 bases at V and 9 bases at J, with 8 bases between the two ends. The CDR3 nucleotides read TGTGCCAGCAGCGTCCGGGACAAAGCTTTCTTT. As protein: CASSVRDKAFF.

This clonotype was detected once. This may come from a read error, since a much larger clone is one base off. The rearrangement joins TRBV7-8 to TRBJ2-5; TRBD1 might be the D (5 bases). The CDR3 consists of 11 residues. CDR1 and CDR2 (germline): SGHVS, FQNEAQ. Between the trimmed V and J ends, which lost 7 bases and 3 bases, there was a span of 6 bases. For the CDR3, the DNA is TGTGCCAGCATAGGGGAAGAGACCCAGTACTTC. Residues: CASIGEETQYF.

This clonotype showed up just a few times. V gene TRBV30 combines with J gene TRBJ2-7; the D gene is possibly TRBD2 (5 bases). Germline CDR1 and CDR2: GTSNPN and SVGIG (reference sequence). V lost 0 bases and J lost 5, with 8 bases in between. The length of the CDR3 is 12 residues. In DNA form, the CDR3 reads TGTGCCTGGAGTGTGCCCGGGGACGAGCAGTACTTC. As protein: CAWSVPGDEQYF.

There are a few counts of this clonotype. The chain combines TRBV10-3 with TRBJ1-6; unclear D gene. The CDR3 runs to 15 residues. The V end lost 3 bases, the J end lost 0 bases, and 6 bases lay between the germline ends. CDR1 and CDR2 from the germline V gene are ENHRY and SYGVKD. CDR3 sequence (DNA): TGTGCCATCAGTGAAGTGGGCTCCTATAATTCACCCCTCCACTTT. This sequence encodes CAISEVGSYNSPLHF.